Below are 25 T cell receptor beta chains sequenced from a single sample in a study of blood T cell repertoires in COVID-19. Clones were read by immunoSEQ multiplex PCR, and TCRdb kept only the in-frame ones, dropping some. Among 150,000 to 200,000 clones listed, 80% to 90% were seen once. Sequencing was performed on peripheral blood. The receptors stem from a man aged 35 to 55 with active or convalescent COVID-19.

This clone was observed a few times. V usage is TRBV7-9 and J usage is TRBJ1-5; TRBD1 matches at 9 bases. The V segment lost 5 bases and the J segment 4 bases; nucleotides outside the gene matches: 18. Germline-derived CDR1 and CDR2 are SEHNR and FQNEAQ (reference sequence). CDR3 size: 19 residues. In nucleotides, the CDR3 is TGTGCCAGCAGCCTAGGGGCTGGATTTGGGGGACAGGGTAATCAGCCCCAGCATTTT. Translation: CASSLGAGFGGQGNQPQHF.

This rearrangement joins TRBV7-2 to TRBJ2-3; D unclear. The CDR3 extends over 11 amino acids. V was pared by 8 bases and J by 6 bases, with 9 bases between. Germline CDR1 reads SGHTA; CDR2 reads FQGNSA. The CDR3 sequence is CASAYRDTQYF. CDR3 sequence (DNA): TGTGCCAGCGCCTACCGGGATACGCAGTATTTT. Supplemented by reference TRBV7-2 and TRBJ2-3, the full variable domain reads GAGVSQSPSNKVTEKGKDVELRCDPISGHTALYWYRQSLGQGLEFLIYFQGNSAPDKSGLPSDRFSAERTGGSVSTLTIQRTQQEDSAVYLCASAYRDTQYFGPGTRLTVL.

This CDR3 reads CASSQDTPLNRGGKETQYF. The CDR3 bases are TGCGCCAGCAGCCAAGATACCCCCCTAAATCGGGGGGGAAAAGAGACCCAGTACTTC. The rearrangement joins TRBV4-3 to TRBJ2-5, with 8 bases fitting TRBD2. V shed 0 bases and J 3 bases; nucleotides not matched to a gene: 15. The CDR3 consists of 19 residues. Germline loops: CDR1 LGHNA, CDR2 YSLEER.

The V call is TRBV18, the J call TRBJ2-2; 7 nucleotides match TRBD1. Germline V gene data show CDR1 as KGHSH and CDR2 as LQKENI. CDR3 length: 16 amino acids. Trimming removed 3 bases from V and 3 bases from J; junction bases left unmatched: 7. The CDR3: CASSPNLGTDTGELFF. The CDR3 DNA reads TGTGCCAGCTCACCCAACCTAGGGACAGACACCGGGGAGCTGTTTTTT.

The V call is TRBV27, the J call TRBJ2-3; D is perhaps TRBD2 (7 bases). The germline V gene encodes CDR1 MNHEY and CDR2 SMNVEV (reference sequence). The V end was cut by 4 bases, the J end by 0 bases, with 14 bases between. CDR3 length equals 16 residues. CDR3 in DNA: TGTGCCAGCAGTTCCAACAGGGAGGGGAGCACAGATACGCAGTATTTT. Encoded protein: CASSSNREGSTDTQYF.

The V and J genes are TRBV11-2 and TRBJ2-4; TRBD1 aligns across 9 bases. Germline CDR1 is SGHAT and CDR2 is FQNNGV. CDR3 length: 15 amino acids. The V and J ends lost 5 bases and 9 bases, in that order; junction bases with no gene match: 11. Written as DNA, the CDR3 is TGTGCCAGCAGCGCCGCGGGACAGGGTGAGAGCATTCAGTACTTC. Amino acid sequence: CASSAAGQGESIQYF.

The genes are TRBV5-5 and TRBJ1-2, with a possible D match to TRBD1 (6 bases). The CDR3 is 15 residues long. Per the germline V gene, CDR1 is SGHKS and CDR2 is YYEKEE (reference sequence). V lost 0 bases to trimming and J lost 7 bases, with 16 bases between them. Here the CDR3 reads CASSLAIGGQVGYTF. The DNA for the CDR3 is TGTGCCAGCAGCTTGGCTATCGGGGGGCAGGTTGGCTACACCTTC.

This clone was picked up one time. The chain recombines TRBV18 with TRBJ1-1; D is ambiguous. The CDR3 has 13 residues. V gave up 2 bases and J gave up 1 base, with 5 bases separating them. Germline V gives CDR1 KGHSH, CDR2 LQKENI. In nucleotides, the CDR3 is TGTGCCAGCTCACCAGAGAGGAACACTGAAGCTTTCTTT. Encoded protein: CASSPERNTEAFF. Complete variable domain (other parts from reference TRBV18 and TRBJ1-1): NAGVMQNPRHLVRRRGQEARLRCSPMKGHSHVYWYRQLPEEGLKFMVYLQKENIIDESGMPKERFSAEFPKEGPSILRIQQVVRGDSAAYFCASSPERNTEAFFGQGTRLTVV.

The chain uses TRBV10-3 and TRBJ2-7, with 13 bases lining up with TRBD2. The junction had 10 bases not matched to a gene; V was cut back by 4 bases and J by 1 base. Germline lookup yields CDR1 ENHRY and CDR2 SYGVKD. CDR3 length equals 18 residues. CDR3 sequence (DNA): TGTGCCATCAGTGCCGGGACTAGCGGGACCGCGCCTTCCTACGAGCAGTACTTC. This sequence encodes CAISAGTSGTAPSYEQYF.

The gene calls are TRBV7-9 and TRBJ1-1, with D perhaps TRBD1 (5 bases). This CDR3 comprises 17 residues. Trimming stripped 6 bases from V and 0 bases from J, with 20 bases between. Germline values: CDR1 SEHNR, CDR2 FQNEAQ (reference sequence). The CDR3 region has the DNA TGTGCCAGCAGTCCGTTGGGGGGAAAAGGGATGAACACTGAAGCTTTCTTT. This translates into CASSPLGGKGMNTEAFF.

The rearrangement joins TRBV14 to TRBJ1-2; D is unclear. The CDR3 runs to 14 residues. Trimming stripped 0 bases from V and 5 bases from J, with 10 bases between. The germline V gene encodes CDR1 SGHDN and CDR2 FVKESK. The CDR3 nucleotides are TGTGCCAGCAGCCAAGACCGCAGTGCTTATGGCTACACCTTC. Its protein is CASSQDRSAYGYTF.

The chain is built from TRBV4-2 and TRBJ1-1; possibly TRBD1 for D (5 bases). The germline CDR1 and CDR2 sequences are LGHNA and YNFKEQ. Trimming took off 3 bases at V and 3 bases at J, with 17 bases between the two ends. This CDR3 is 16 amino acids long. The CDR3 sequence: CASSQGSGQGDTEAFF. The CDR3 nucleotides read TGTGCCAGCAGCCAGGGTAGTGGCCAGGGTGACACTGAAGCTTTCTTT.

V is TRBV6-6 and J is TRBJ1-2, with TRBD1 as a possible D gene (5 bases). The CDR3 extends over 12 amino acids. With 7 bases removed from V and 7 bases from J, the gap between germline ends came to 13 bases. Germline V gene sequence: CDR1 MNHNY, CDR2 SVGAGI (reference sequence). The CDR3: CASTPQGAGYTF. CDR3 sequence (DNA): TGTGCCAGCACCCCTCAAGGGGCTGGCTACACCTTC.

The CDR3 loop reads CASSSLAEGEQYF. The CDR3 DNA sequence: TGTGCCAGCAGCTCACTAGCGGAGGGCGAGCAGTACTTC. The gene calls are TRBV7-9 and TRBJ2-7, with 8 bases identical to TRBD2. Trimming removed 4 bases from V and 6 bases from J; junction bases left unmatched: 5. Germline V lookup: CDR1 SEHNR, CDR2 FQNEAQ (reference sequence). The CDR3 length is 13 residues.

The gene calls are TRBV30 and TRBJ2-5; a weak D match, TRBD1 (5 bases). The germline V and J ends were trimmed by 0 bases and 2 bases, with 7 bases remaining between them. Germline lookup yields CDR1 GTSNPN and CDR2 SVGIG (reference sequence). The CDR3 length is 13 residues. The CDR3 loop reads CAWSVRVQETQYF. CDR3 DNA sequence: TGTGCCTGGAGTGTCAGGGTTCAAGAGACCCAGTACTTC.

With regard to this clone: At one boundary the junction diverges from the germline segment, which might be a read error. This chain connects TRBV20-1 to TRBJ2-5, with TRBD1 as a possible D gene (6 bases). The CDR3 spans 11 residues. Germline loops: CDR1 DFQATT, CDR2 SNEGSKA (reference sequence). The CDR3: CSARGAGHNDF. The CDR3 nucleotides are TGCAGTGCTAGGGGGGCCGGCCATAACGACTTC.

This clone was detected only once. The chain couples TRBV5-1 to TRBJ2-6; D possibly corresponds to TRBD1 (6 bases). V lost 3 bases and J lost 0, with 10 bases in between. Germline loops: CDR1 SGHRS, CDR2 YFSETQ. The CDR3 runs to 16 residues. CDR3 protein: CASSSGHSSGANVLTF. CDR3 DNA sequence: TGCGCCAGCAGCTCGGGACACAGCTCTGGGGCCAACGTCCTGACTTTC.

The chain couples TRBV4-3 to TRBJ2-7, with a tentative D call TRBD2 (5 bases). With 5 bases removed from V and 3 bases from J, the gap between germline ends came to 17 bases. The CDR3 loop spans 15 amino acids. The germline V gene has CDR1 LGHNA and CDR2 YSLEER. The CDR3 DNA sequence: TGCGCCAGCAGCTTAGTGACCGGGGATATCTACGAGCAGTACTTC. This codes for CASSLVTGDIYEQYF.

The rearrangement joins TRBV14 to TRBJ1-1; 9 bases are shared with TRBD1. Per the germline V gene, CDR1 is SGHDN and CDR2 is FVKESK. This CDR3 is built from 16 residues. J lost 3 bases, V lost 2 bases, and 7 bases had no gene match. This chain's CDR3 is CASSQWGQGKDTEAFF. The CDR3 DNA is TGTGCCAGCAGCCAATGGGGACAGGGCAAGGACACTGAAGCTTTCTTT.

The chain uses TRBV11-2 and TRBJ1-2; 8 bases match TRBD1. This CDR3 has 14 residues. V trimming: 3 bases; J trimming: 4 bases; junction bases outside the gene matches: 4. Germline lookup yields CDR1 SGHAT and CDR2 FQNNGV. CDR3 bases: TGTGCCAGCAGCTTGGTACAGGGGGGCTATGGCTACACCTTC. Translated, it gives CASSLVQGGYGYTF.

The CDR3 DNA reads TGTGCCAGCAGCTTGGCCGCCAGGGAAGATTCACCCCTCCACTTT. This gives the protein CASSLAAREDSPLHF. This chain uses TRBV5-4 with TRBJ1-6; D is possibly TRBD1 (5 bases). Between the trimmed V and J ends, which lost 0 bases and 8 bases, there was a span of 12 bases. From germline, CDR1 is SGHNT and CDR2 YYREEE (reference sequence). CDR3 length equals 15 residues.

This clone appeared a single time. The V and J genes are TRBV6-5 and TRBJ2-5; 8 bases agree with TRBD2. J lost 5 bases, V lost 7 bases, and 9 bases had no gene match. CDR1 and CDR2 (germline): MNHEY, SVGAGI. This CDR3 has 14 amino acids. CDR3 loop: CASTIGGGQETQYF. CDR3 bases: TGTGCCAGCACCATCGGCGGGGGGCAGGAGACCCAGTACTTC.

The chain joins TRBV11-3 to TRBJ2-7; 11 bases agree with TRBD1. Germline V gene data show CDR1 as SGHNT and CDR2 as YENEEA. This CDR3 has 15 residues. The trim removed 5 bases at V and 2 bases at J, leaving 5 bases unmatched. The CDR3: CASSPGTGGAYEQYF. DNA for the CDR3: TGTGCCAGCAGCCCCGGGACAGGGGGAGCCTACGAGCAGTACTTC.

Turning to this clone: Other DNA sequences from this sample encode an identical CDR3 as well. The chain has TRBV6-5 and TRBJ1-2; D is undetermined. The CDR3 covers 12 residues. CDR1 is MNHEY, CDR2 SVGAGI, per germline. The V gene lost 0 bases and the J gene lost 4 bases, with 3 bases spanning the gap. For the CDR3, the DNA is TGTGCCAGCAGTTACTCCGGCTATGGCTACACCTTC. It specifies CASSYSGYGYTF.

The rearrangement links TRBV7-8 to TRBJ1-2, with 7 positions matching TRBD1. The CDR3 has 16 residues. Germline CDR1 and CDR2: SGHVS and FQNEAQ. J lost 6 bases, V lost 0 bases, and 10 bases had no gene match. CDR3 amino acids: CASSLATPQGVNGYTF. The CDR3 DNA sequence: TGTGCCAGCAGCTTAGCCACCCCTCAGGGGGTCAATGGCTACACCTTC.